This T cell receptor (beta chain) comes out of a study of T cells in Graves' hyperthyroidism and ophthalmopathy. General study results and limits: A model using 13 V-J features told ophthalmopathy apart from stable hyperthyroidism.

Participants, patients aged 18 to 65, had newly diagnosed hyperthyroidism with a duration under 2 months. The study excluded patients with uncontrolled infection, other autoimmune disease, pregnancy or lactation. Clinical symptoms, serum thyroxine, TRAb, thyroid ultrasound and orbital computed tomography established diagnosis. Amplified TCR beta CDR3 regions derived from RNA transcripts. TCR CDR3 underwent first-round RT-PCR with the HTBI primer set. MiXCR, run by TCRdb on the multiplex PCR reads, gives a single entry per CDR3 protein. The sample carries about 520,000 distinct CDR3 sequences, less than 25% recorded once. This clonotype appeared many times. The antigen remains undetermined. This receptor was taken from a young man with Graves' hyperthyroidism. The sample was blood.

Here the CDR3 reads CASSEGGSSGNTIYF. CDR3 bases: TGTGCCAGCAGTGAAGGAGGGAGCTCTGGAAACACCATATATTTT. The J gene is TRBJ1-3, the V gene TRBV2; D gene uncertain. Trimming cost V 1 base and J 0 bases, with 7 bases left between them. The CDR3 is 15 residues long. Germline CDR1 and CDR2: SNHLY and FYNNEI.